This is a list of T cell receptor beta chains from one sample in a study of T cell repertoires in cytomegalovirus infection. MiXCR, applied by TCRdb to the reads, yields one record per CDR3 protein. The sample gives approximately 990,000 distinct CDR3 sequences, about a third of which show up once; 11% to 15% is in the top ten. No cognate antigen is known for these TCRs. The sequencing used cultured CD8+ T cells from PBMCs, collected from culture after CMV antigen stimulation. All receptors derive from a human donor in good health (CMV status not recorded). Some clones in this sample may be carry-over from other donors' samples. CDR3s include the opening cysteine and the closing phenylalanine or tryptophan. D genes are given only for firm matches. The size of a clone is reported for some rows only, either as once, few or many, or as a class for expanded clones.

V	J	D	size	CDR3	DNA
TRBV5-1	TRBJ2-1	NA	NA	CTSSLERSSYNEQFF	TGCACCAGCAGCTTGGAGAGGAGCTCCTACAATGAGCAGTTCTTC
TRBV6-6	TRBJ1-3	NA	few	CASRPRRRVSGNTIYF	TGTGCCAGCAGACCTCGCAGGAGGGTATCTGGAAACACCATATATTTT
TRBV10-3	TRBJ2-1	TRBD1	NA	CAISASDRGDEQFF	TGTGCCATCAGTGCGTCGGACAGGGGCGATGAGCAGTTCTTC
TRBV6-2/TRBV6-3	TRBJ1-2	NA	NA	CASSYLAGMDGYTF	TGTGCCAGCAGTTACTTGGCAGGGATGGATGGCTACACCTTC
TRBV4-1	TRBJ1-4	NA	few	CASSLPGQPQNEKLFF	TGCGCCAGCAGCCTACCCGGACAGCCTCAGAATGAAAAACTGTTTTTT
TRBV6-6	TRBJ2-7	NA	NA	CASSYHPFGGPSYEQYF	TGTGCCAGCAGTTACCACCCGTTTGGGGGGCCCTCCTACGAGCAGTACTTC
TRBV10-3	TRBJ2-1	NA	NA	CAISGLGWSNEQFF	TGTGCCATCAGTGGGCTGGGCTGGTCCAATGAGCAGTTCTTC
TRBV6-1	TRBJ1-1	NA	NA	CASVIGEGNTEAFF	TGTGCCAGCGTCATAGGGGAGGGGAACACTGAAGCTTTCTTT
TRBV27	TRBJ2-5	NA	NA	CASSSLPRGKETQYF	TGTGCCAGCAGTTCCCTCCCAAGGGGGAAAGAGACCCAGTACTTC
TRBV10-2	TRBJ1-5	TRBD1	NA	CASRDRDRNQPQHF	TGCGCCAGCAGGGACCGGGACAGGAATCAGCCCCAGCATTTT
TRBV7-3	TRBJ1-5	TRBD1	few	CASSPTGVKFFSNQPQHF	TGTGCCAGCAGTCCGACAGGGGTTAAGTTTTTTAGCAATCAGCCCCAGCATTTT
TRBV14	TRBJ2-1	NA	few	CASSRAYGHEYNEQFF	TGTGCCAGCAGCCGGGCTTATGGCCATGAATACAATGAGCAGTTCTTC
TRBV11-2	TRBJ2-4	TRBD2	NA	CASRRLAGGAKNIQYF	TGTGCCAGCAGACGACTAGCGGGGGGAGCCAAAAACATTCAGTACTTC
TRBV7-2	TRBJ2-7	TRBD1	NA	CASSPKQGRWDEQYF	TGTGCCAGCAGCCCGAAACAGGGGAGATGGGACGAGCAGTACTTC
TRBV29-1	TRBJ2-5	NA	NA	CSVEKPGPQARETQYF	TGCAGCGTCGAAAAACCCGGACCTCAGGCTCGGGAGACCCAGTACTTC
TRBV4-1	TRBJ2-1	TRBD2	NA	CASSQEEAGGQGEQFF	TGCGCCAGCAGCCAAGAAGAAGCGGGGGGGCAGGGTGAGCAGTTCTTC
TRBV5-6	TRBJ1-2	NA	few	CASSLGSPRHGYTF	TGTGCCAGCAGCTTGGGGAGCCCAAGGCATGGCTACACCTTC
TRBV15	TRBJ1-6	TRBD1	few	CATSRFQGVGDSPLHF	TGTGCCACCAGCAGATTCCAGGGGGTTGGGGATTCACCCCTCCACTTT
TRBV16	TRBJ2-1	TRBD2	NA	CASSPGLAKYNEQFF	TGTGCCAGCAGCCCGGGACTAGCGAAATACAATGAGCAGTTCTTC
TRBV4-1	TRBJ2-4	TRBD2	NA	CASSLKLAGEGKNIQYF	TGCGCCAGCAGCCTTAAGCTAGCGGGGGAGGGAAAAAACATTCAGTACTTC
TRBV12-3/TRBV12-4	TRBJ1-2	NA	NA	CASRPGSDYGYTF	TGTGCCAGCAGACCCGGCTCGGACTATGGCTACACCTTC
TRBV19	TRBJ1-1	NA	few	CASSLWLSRKNTEAFF	TGTGCCAGTAGTCTGTGGTTGAGCCGGAAGAACACTGAAGCTTTCTTT
TRBV18	TRBJ2-1	NA	NA	CASSSLGPWAGGSPAQYNEQFF	TGTGCCAGCTCATCACTGGGTCCGTGGGCTGGGGGCTCCCCCGCCCAATACAATGAGCAGTTCTTC
TRBV4-3	TRBJ1-2	TRBD1	NA	CASSKDRGPGYGYTF	TGCGCCAGCAGCAAAGACAGGGGTCCAGGCTATGGCTACACCTTC
TRBV6-2/TRBV6-3	TRBJ2-2	NA	many	CASSSPGVGATTGELFF	TGTGCCAGCAGTTCTCCCGGCGTGGGGGCAACCACCGGGGAGCTGTTTTTT
TRBV5-4	TRBJ2-1	TRBD1	NA	CASSHNYRGNEQFF	TGTGCCAGCAGCCACAATTACAGGGGAAATGAGCAGTTCTTC
TRBV18	TRBJ1-6	NA	NA	CASSPPNPSYNSPLHF	TGTGCCAGCTCACCACCCAACCCCTCCTATAATTCACCCCTCCACTTT
TRBV6-5	TRBJ1-1	TRBD1	NA	CASSYSRRTGTEAFF	TGTGCCAGCAGTTACTCGCGTCGGACAGGCACTGAAGCTTTCTTT
TRBV12-3/TRBV12-4	TRBJ1-2	TRBD1	few	CASILGQNYGYTF	TGTGCCAGCATCCTGGGACAGAACTATGGCTACACCTTC
TRBV7-6	TRBJ1-5	NA	many	CASSSRAGKGNQPQHF	TGTGCCAGCAGCTCCCGGGCAGGGAAGGGCAATCAGCCCCAGCATTTT
TRBV28	TRBJ2-1	TRBD2	NA	CASSQRGGLSYNEQFF	TGTGCCAGCAGCCAACGGGGGGGCCTCTCCTACAATGAGCAGTTCTTC
TRBV19	TRBJ1-2	NA	few	CAIQDLNYGYTF	TGTGCCATCCAGGACTTGAACTATGGCTACACCTTC
TRBV3-1	TRBJ2-7	TRBD2	NA	CASSQDLGLADEQYF	TGTGCCAGCAGCCAAGATCTAGGACTAGCTGACGAGCAGTACTTC
TRBV12-3/TRBV12-4	TRBJ1-1	TRBD1	many	CASSLSGDREAFF	TGTGCCAGCAGTTTATCCGGGGACAGGGAAGCTTTCTTT
TRBV7-6	TRBJ2-1	NA	many	CASSFSGGQGREQFF	TGTGCCAGCAGCTTCTCCGGGGGCCAGGGGCGGGAGCAGTTCTTC
TRBV20-1	TRBJ2-1	NA	NA	CSARDPGLGQPNEQFF	TGCAGTGCTAGAGATCCGGGGCTAGGCCAACCAAATGAGCAGTTCTTC
TRBV6-8	TRBJ1-6	NA	NA	CASSYGSPFGNSYNSSLHF	TGTGCCAGCAGTTACGGTTCCCCCTTTGGAAACTCCTATAATTCATCCCTCCACTTT
TRBV7-2	TRBJ2-1	NA	many	CASSLDPLAYNEQFF	TGTGCCAGCAGCTTAGATCCCCTGGCCTACAATGAGCAGTTCTTC
TRBV6-1	TRBJ2-2	TRBD1	NA	CASSDWTGSGNTGELFF	TGTGCCAGCAGTGATTGGACAGGGAGCGGGAACACCGGGGAGCTGTTTTTT
TRBV7-9	TRBJ1-5	NA	many	CASSGGNQPQHF	TGTGCCAGCAGCGGAGGGAATCAGCCCCAGCATTTT
TRBV19	TRBJ1-6	NA	few	CATNEGGSPLHF	TGTGCCACCAATGAGGGGGGTTCACCCCTCCACTTT
TRBV6-6	TRBJ2-3	NA	NA	CASSYSELINTDTQYF	TGTGCCAGCAGTTACTCCGAGCTTATAAACACAGATACGCAGTATTTT
TRBV12-3/TRBV12-4	TRBJ2-1	TRBD2	few	CASSVAGGRRNEQFF	TGTGCCAGCAGTGTAGCGGGGGGGCGTCGTAATGAGCAGTTCTTC
TRBV20-1	TRBJ1-1	NA	few	CSALRGTEAFF	TGCAGTGCTCTCAGGGGAACTGAAGCTTTCTTT
TRBV12-3/TRBV12-4	TRBJ2-5	NA	NA	CASSLARTGRGPQYF	TGTGCCAGCAGTTTAGCCAGGACAGGTCGGGGGCCCCAGTACTTC
TRBV10-3	TRBJ1-2	NA	few	CATISPSSTGNPYGYTF	TGTGCCACCATCTCCCCCTCATCGACAGGAAATCCCTATGGCTACACCTTC
TRBV4-3	TRBJ1-4	TRBD1	NA	CASSPGQGSGKLFF	TGCGCCAGCAGCCCCGGACAGGGGAGTGGCAAACTGTTTTTT
TRBV7-8	TRBJ2-2	NA	many	CASSLATGHRNTGELFF	TGTGCCAGCAGCTTAGCAACCGGACATAGGAACACCGGGGAGCTGTTTTTT
TRBV6-6	TRBJ2-7	TRBD1	few	CASMKGAGLTEQYF	TGTGCCAGCATGAAGGGGGCCGGTCTTACGGAGCAGTACTTC
TRBV5-1	TRBJ2-1	NA	NA	CASSSEIDNEQFF	TGCGCCAGCAGCTCTGAAATTGACAATGAGCAGTTCTTC
TRBV18	TRBJ2-1	NA	NA	CASSRSQASSYNEQFF	TGTGCCAGCTCACGCTCTCAGGCCAGCTCCTACAATGAGCAGTTCTTC
TRBV5-1	TRBJ2-5	NA	NA	CASSLRGNFQETQYF	TGCGCCAGCAGCTTACGGGGAAACTTTCAAGAGACCCAGTACTTC
TRBV5-1	TRBJ2-1	NA	NA	CASEGLGNEQFF	TGCGCCTCGGAGGGGTTGGGGAATGAGCAGTTCTTC
TRBV19	TRBJ2-2	NA	NA	CASSPTLPGELFF	TGTGCCAGTAGCCCCACGTTACCCGGGGAGCTGTTTTTT
TRBV5-1	TRBJ2-5	NA	NA	CASSLASPEETQYF	TGCGCCAGCAGCTTGGCGTCCCCGGAAGAGACCCAGTACTTC
TRBV7-2	TRBJ2-5	NA	many	CASSSALRAADETQYF	TGTGCCAGCAGCTCGGCCCTTCGGGCCGCGGATGAGACCCAGTACTTC